What follows are 7 T cell receptor beta chains derived from one specimen sequenced in a study of human T cells and chemical hapten exposure. As for time point: pre-sensitization, week 0. The treatment denotes: therapeutic diphenylcyclopropenone sensitization with weekly scalp DPC. In TCRdb, the RACE reads were re-called with MiXCR into one record per CDR3 protein. The sample includes about 250,000 distinct CDR3 sequences, roughly 7.4% of them seen just once. The source material was whole blood, sampled in connection with sensitization to the hapten diphenylcyclopropenone (DPC). The origin of the receptors is a man between 18 and 35 years old with alopecia areata. Some clones in this sample may be carry-over from other donors' samples.

Here the CDR3 reads CASSRGDRVKQYV. CDR3 in DNA: TGTGCCAGCTCCCGAGGGGACAGGGTTAAGCAGTACGTC. This sequence joins TRBV18 and TRBJ2-7; 9 nucleotides line up with TRBD1. The V gene's germline CDR1 is KGHSH and CDR2 LQKENI. The CDR3 is 13 amino acids. With 6 bases clipped from V and 8 bases from J, the junction kept 8 bases outside the gene matches.

The chain couples TRBV4-3 to TRBJ1-4; D is unresolved. The CDR3 is made up of 15 amino acids. Germline CDR1 and CDR2: LGHNA and YSLEER. Trimming took 0 bases from V and 7 from J, leaving 12 bases between them. The CDR3 region has the DNA TGCGCCAGCAGCCAAGATAAGGGAATGGGTGAAAAACTGTTTTTT. This encodes CASSQDKGMGEKLFF.

A few counts support this clonotype. The chain combines TRBV28 with TRBJ2-3, with 11 bases identical to TRBD1. Trimming removed 4 bases from V and 1 base from J; junction bases left unmatched: 10. CDR3 length equals 18 residues. Germline CDR1 and CDR2: MDHEN and SYDVKM. CDR3: CASSSDRTGGLGTDTQYF. The CDR3 region has the DNA TGTGCCAGCAGTTCAGATAGGACAGGGGGCCTGGGCACAGATACGCAGTATTTT.

This clonotype occurred many times. V and J are TRBV29-1 and TRBJ2-1; perhaps TRBD1 as D (5 bases). The CDR3 is 14 amino acids. CDR1 is SQVTM and CDR2 is ANQGSEA in the germline V gene. Trimming cost V 2 bases and J 9 bases, with 17 bases left between them. CDR3: CSVERGTGRGEQFF. CDR3 nucleotides: TGCAGCGTTGAAAGGGGAACAGGTAGGGGTGAGCAGTTCTTC.

This clonotype turned up a few times. The rearrangement links TRBV7-9 to TRBJ2-2; D could derive from TRBD1 or TRBD2 (5 bases each). The CDR3 contains 12 residues. Germline lookup yields CDR1 SEHNR and CDR2 FQNEAQ (reference sequence). The CDR3 region is CVGRKSTGELFF. Here the CDR3 DNA reads TGTGTGGGACGGAAGTCCACCGGGGAGCTGTTTTTT.

This clonotype was counted between two and nine times. The chain uses TRBV7-6 and TRBJ1-2; D is possibly TRBD1 (5 bases). Germline assignment: CDR1 SGHVS and CDR2 FNYEAQ. The CDR3 is made up of 14 amino acids. V lost 5 bases and J 4 bases, leaving 14 bases between the germline ends. The CDR3 protein is CASSHGDGLYGYTF. The CDR3 nucleotides are TGTGCCAGCAGCCACGGGGACGGACTCTATGGCTACACCTTC.

This clonotype has only a few counts. The chain couples TRBV27 to TRBJ1-2; maybe TRBD1 (6 bases). The CDR3 is made up of 21 amino acids. Between the trimmed V and J ends, which lost 0 bases and 8 bases, there was a span of 34 bases. CDR1 is MNHEY, CDR2 SMNVEV, per germline (reference sequence). The CDR3 here is CASSLSGTGQGFNYFLRGYTF. The CDR3 bases are TGTGCCAGCAGTTTATCGGGAACGGGACAAGGCTTCAACTACTTCCTCAGGGGCTACACCTTC.